The next 17 T cell receptor beta chains were all read from a single sample in a study of identical twins. MiXCR, run by TCRdb on the 5' RACE reads, gives a single entry per CDR3 protein. The sample contains 1.5 million to 2 million distinct CDR3 sequences, 32% of which appear only once. The sample comprised cord blood. The receptor set was obtained from a newborn girl in good health.

Concerning this clonotype itself: With a much larger clone just one base away, this may be a read error. The V and J genes are TRBV21-1 and TRBJ2-5; TRBD1 is the table's D call and was not checked against the DNA. TRBJ2-7 explains the end of the DNA better; the J call may be wrong. TRBV21-1 is given as a pseudogene. This CDR3 is built from 13 residues. The CDR3 sequence is CASGTTGDYEQYF. The CDR3, as DNA: TGTGCCAGCGGCACAACAGGGGACTACGAGCAGTACTTC.

This clonotype was detected only once. The chain carries TRBV21-1 and TRBJ2-7; the table's D call, TRBD2, has no DNA check behind it. TRBV21-1 is an annotated pseudogene. The CDR3 runs 14 residues. Written as DNA, the CDR3 is TGTGCCTCAAGCTTGGACTTCCCTTCCTACGAGCAGTACTTC. It specifies CASSLDFPSYEQYF.

The V and J genes are TRBV3-1 and TRBJ2-3; the D gene is possibly TRBD2 (6 bases). The CDR3 is made up of 16 amino acids. V lost 5 bases to trimming and J lost 2 bases, with 17 bases between them. Looked up from germline, CDR1 is LGHDT and CDR2 is YNNKEL (reference sequence). DNA for the CDR3: TGTGCCAGCAGCTCCTCCCCCCTAGCGCCCACAGATACGCAGTATTTT. This codes for CASSSSPLAPTDTQYF.

A remark on this clonotype: A much larger clone sits a single nucleotide away, making a read error possible. This rearrangement joins TRBV12-3 or TRBV12-4 to TRBJ2-1, with 8 bases lining up with TRBD1. There are 11 residues in the CDR3. V shed 7 bases, J shed 12 bases, and the junction held 5 bases outside the gene matches. The CDR3 spells CASMTGERQFF. CDR3 nucleotides: TGTGCCAGCATGACAGGGGAAAGGCAGTTCTTC.

This clonotype has only a few counts. The V gene is TRBV3-1, the J gene TRBJ2-5; TRBD2 agrees at 9 bases. The CDR3 has 15 residues. Germline CDR1 LGHDT, CDR2 YNNKEL (reference sequence). V was clipped by 0 bases and J by 2 bases; unmatched bases: 1. CDR3 protein: CASSQEAGGQETQYF. In DNA form, the CDR3 reads TGTGCCAGCAGCCAAGAAGCGGGGGGACAAGAGACCCAGTACTTC.

The genes are TRBV28 and TRBJ1-6; a weak D match, TRBD1 (6 bases). Germline CDR1 is MDHEN and CDR2 is SYDVKM. V lost 3 bases and J 6 bases, leaving 21 bases between the germline ends. CDR3 length equals 18 residues. DNA of the CDR3: TGTGCCAGCAGTTTGGGGATGATGGACAGCCAGCCTAATTCACCCCTCCACTTT. Translation: CASSLGMMDSQPNSPLHF.

A word on this clonotype: The junction departs from germline at one end; a sequencing error may be responsible. The V call is TRBV7-7, the J call TRBJ2-7, with 7 bases fitting TRBD1. This CDR3 comprises 15 residues. CDR1 is SSHAT, CDR2 FNYEAQ, per germline (reference sequence). This chain's CDR3 is CASSSDGTVFYEQYF. In nucleotides, the CDR3 is TGTGCTAGCAGCTCAGACGGGACAGTGTTCTACGAGCAGTACTTC.

The chain combines TRBV19 with TRBJ1-2, with 7 bases aligning to TRBD1. Losses at the gene ends were 4 bases for V and 4 bases for J; bases not matched to a gene: 6. CDR1 LNHDA and CDR2 SQIVND come from the germline V gene (reference sequence). The CDR3 covers 14 residues. The CDR3 bases are TGTGCCAGTAGTAAAACAGGGGACGGCTATGGCTACACCTTC. Its protein is CASSKTGDGYGYTF.

The chain recombines TRBV20-1 with TRBJ1-1, with no clear D. Trimming removed 6 bases at V and 0 bases at J, with 11 bases between. Germline V gives CDR1 DFQATT, CDR2 SNEGSKA (reference sequence). CDR3 length equals 13 residues. The CDR3 bases are TGCAGTGCCATCCGGTTGATGAACACTGAAGCTTTCTTT. Amino acid sequence: CSAIRLMNTEAFF.

This rearrangement joins TRBV24-1 to TRBJ2-5; D might be TRBD1 or TRBD2, each matching 5 bases. This CDR3 contains 16 residues. In germline, CDR1 is KGHDR, CDR2 SFDVKD. Trimming cost V 4 bases and J 1 base, with 15 bases left between them. The CDR3 loop reads CATSDYLYGGQETQYF. CDR3 DNA: TGTGCCACCAGTGACTACCTCTATGGGGGCCAAGAGACCCAGTACTTC.

This chain uses TRBV7-9 with TRBJ1-1; perhaps TRBD1 as D (6 bases). This CDR3 comprises 18 residues. V lost 2 bases to trimming and J lost 5 bases, with 24 bases between them. From germline, CDR1 is SEHNR and CDR2 FQNEAQ (reference sequence). The CDR3 sequence is CASSLKSHREAPGTEAFF. CDR3 nucleotides: TGTGCCAGCAGCTTAAAATCTCACAGGGAGGCCCCAGGGACTGAAGCTTTCTTT.

The chain carries TRBV19 and TRBJ1-5; no clear D gene. This CDR3 has 14 residues. Trimming took 4 bases from V and 2 from J, leaving 9 bases between them. The germline V gene encodes CDR1 LNHDA and CDR2 SQIVND (reference sequence). The CDR3 loop reads CASSSAVRNQPQHF. CDR3 sequence (DNA): TGTGCCAGTAGTAGTGCAGTCCGCAATCAGCCCCAGCATTTT.

This clonotype appeared a few times. This sequence joins TRBV25-1 and TRBJ2-3, with unresolved D. The CDR3 has 13 amino acids. CDR1 is MGHDK, CDR2 SYGVNS, per germline. V was pared by 4 bases and J by 5 bases, with 10 bases between. The CDR3 spells CASSVLRVDTQYF. Here the CDR3 DNA reads TGTGCCAGCAGTGTCCTACGGGTAGATACGCAGTATTTT.

The gene calls are TRBV28 and TRBJ2-7, with D perhaps TRBD1 (6 bases). The CDR3 has 15 residues. Germline CDR1 is MDHEN and CDR2 is SYDVKM. The V end was cut by 6 bases, the J end by 0 bases, with 15 bases between. CDR3: CASRSRDTSSYEQYF. In DNA form, the CDR3 reads TGTGCCAGCAGATCACGGGACACCTCCTCCTACGAGCAGTACTTC.

In DNA, the CDR3 is TGTGCCATCAGTGCATACTCCGAGGGGCCGGGACGGAACACTGAAGCTTTCTTT. It codes for CAISAYSEGPGRNTEAFF. This chain links TRBV10-3 with TRBJ1-1; D may be TRBD1 (5 bases). The CDR3 runs 18 residues. The ends were cut back, 4 bases at V and 1 base at J, with 22 bases in the middle. Germline lookup yields CDR1 ENHRY and CDR2 SYGVKD.

In this sample, this clonotype turned up a few times. The rearrangement joins TRBV7-9 to TRBJ2-4, with no clear D. The CDR3 has 14 residues. V was shortened by 1 base and J by 2 bases, with 6 bases between the two germline ends. Germline assignment: CDR1 SEHNR and CDR2 FQNEAQ (reference sequence). CDR3 nucleotides: TGTGCCAGCAGCTTAGGGCGCACCAAAAACATTCAGTACTTC. This translates into CASSLGRTKNIQYF.

The genes are TRBV20-1 and TRBJ1-2; 8 nucleotides line up with TRBD1. The germline gives CDR1 DFQATT, CDR2 SNEGSKA (reference sequence). V shed 5 bases and J 3 bases; nucleotides not matched to a gene: 11. There are 15 residues in the CDR3. CDR3 in DNA: TGCAGTGCTCCCCCCCTCACAGGGGGAGACTATGGCTACACCTTC. It codes for CSAPPLTGGDYGYTF.